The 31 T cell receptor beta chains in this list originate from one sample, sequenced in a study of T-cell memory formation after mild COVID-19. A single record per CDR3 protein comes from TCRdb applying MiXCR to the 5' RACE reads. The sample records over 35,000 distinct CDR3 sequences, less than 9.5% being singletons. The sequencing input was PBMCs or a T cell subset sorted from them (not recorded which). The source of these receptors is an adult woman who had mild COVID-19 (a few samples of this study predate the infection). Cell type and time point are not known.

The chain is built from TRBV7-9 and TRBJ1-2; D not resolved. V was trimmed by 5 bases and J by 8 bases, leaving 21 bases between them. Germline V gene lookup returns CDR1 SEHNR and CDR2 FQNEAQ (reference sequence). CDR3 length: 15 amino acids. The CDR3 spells CASSLELGFSSGYTF. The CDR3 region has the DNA TGTGCCAGCAGCCTCGAACTGGGGTTCTCTAGCGGCTACACCTTC.

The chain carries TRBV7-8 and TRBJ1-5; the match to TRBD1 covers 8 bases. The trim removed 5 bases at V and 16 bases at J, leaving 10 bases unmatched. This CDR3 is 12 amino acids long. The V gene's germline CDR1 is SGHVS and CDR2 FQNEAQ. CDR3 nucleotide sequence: TGTGCCAGCAGCCCCCTGACGGACAGGGTACATTTT. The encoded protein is CASSPLTDRVHF. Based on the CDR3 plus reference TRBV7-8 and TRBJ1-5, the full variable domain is GAGVSQSPRYKVAKRGQDVALRCDPISGHVSLFWYQQALGQGPEFLTYFQNEAQLDKSGLPSDRFFAERPEGSVSTLKIQRTQQEDSAVYLCASSPLTDRVHFGDGTRLSIL.

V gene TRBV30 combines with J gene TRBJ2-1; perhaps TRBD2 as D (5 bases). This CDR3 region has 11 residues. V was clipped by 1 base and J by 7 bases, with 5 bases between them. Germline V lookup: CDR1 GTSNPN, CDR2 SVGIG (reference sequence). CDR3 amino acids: CAWSGRNEQFF. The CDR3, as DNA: TGTGCCTGGAGTGGGAGGAATGAGCAGTTCTTC.

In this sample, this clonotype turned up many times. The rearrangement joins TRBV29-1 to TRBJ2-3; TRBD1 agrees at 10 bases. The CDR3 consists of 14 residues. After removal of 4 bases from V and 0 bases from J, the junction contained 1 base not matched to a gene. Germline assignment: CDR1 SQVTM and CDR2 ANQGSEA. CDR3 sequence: CSVGDRGSTDTQYF. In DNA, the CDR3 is TGCAGCGTTGGGGACAGGGGTAGCACAGATACGCAGTATTTT.

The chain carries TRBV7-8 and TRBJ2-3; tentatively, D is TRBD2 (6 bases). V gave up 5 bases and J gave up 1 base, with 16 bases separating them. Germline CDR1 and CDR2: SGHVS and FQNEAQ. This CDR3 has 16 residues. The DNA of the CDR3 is TGTGCCAGCAGCAACCGGGAGAGGGTGGGCACAGATACGCAGTATTTT. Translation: CASSNRERVGTDTQYF. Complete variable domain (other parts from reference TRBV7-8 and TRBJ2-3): GAGVSQSPRYKVAKRGQDVALRCDPISGHVSLFWYQQALGQGPEFLTYFQNEAQLDKSGLPSDRFFAERPEGSVSTLKIQRTQQEDSAVYLCASSNRERVGTDTQYFGPGTRLTVL.

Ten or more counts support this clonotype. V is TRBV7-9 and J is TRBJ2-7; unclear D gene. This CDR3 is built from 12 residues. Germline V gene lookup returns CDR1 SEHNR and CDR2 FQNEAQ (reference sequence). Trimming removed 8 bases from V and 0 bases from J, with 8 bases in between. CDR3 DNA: TGTGCCAGCGAGGCGGTCTCCTACGAGCAGTACTTC. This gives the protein CASEAVSYEQYF.

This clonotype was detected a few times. CDR3 nucleotide sequence: TGCAGCGTCTCCCTCAGCGGGAGCGGGGAGCTGTTTTTT. The encoded protein is CSVSLSGSGELFF. The gene calls are TRBV29-1 and TRBJ2-2, with 8 bases matching TRBD2. In germline, CDR1 is SQVTM, CDR2 ANQGSEA. The CDR3 extends over 13 amino acids. V shed 6 bases and J 7 bases; nucleotides not matched to a gene: 7.

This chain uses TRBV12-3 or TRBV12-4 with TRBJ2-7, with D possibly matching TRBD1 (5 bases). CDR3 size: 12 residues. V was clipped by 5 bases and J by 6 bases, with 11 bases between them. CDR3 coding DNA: TGTGCCAGCAGTCTTACGACAGTCGAGCAGTACTTC. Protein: CASSLTTVEQYF.

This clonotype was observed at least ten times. DNA for the CDR3: TGTGCCAGCAGATGGAGAGGGAATGAGCAGTTCTTC. Its translation is CASRWRGNEQFF. This chain connects TRBV12-3 or TRBV12-4 to TRBJ2-1; maybe TRBD2 (5 bases). The CDR3 is made up of 12 amino acids. Trimming pared 6 bases from V and 7 bases from J, leaving 10 bases between.

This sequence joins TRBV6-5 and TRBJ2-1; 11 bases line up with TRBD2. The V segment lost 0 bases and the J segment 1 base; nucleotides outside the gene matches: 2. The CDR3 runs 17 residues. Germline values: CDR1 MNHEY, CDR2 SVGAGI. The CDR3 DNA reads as TGTGCCAGCAGTTACTCAACTAGCGGGAGATCCTACAATGAGCAGTTCTTC. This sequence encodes CASSYSTSGRSYNEQFF.

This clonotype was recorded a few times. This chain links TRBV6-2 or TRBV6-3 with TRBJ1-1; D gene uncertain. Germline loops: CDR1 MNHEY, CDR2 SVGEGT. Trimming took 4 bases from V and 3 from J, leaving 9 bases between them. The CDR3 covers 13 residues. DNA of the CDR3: TGTGCCAGCAGTTTACTTGATTACACTGAAGCTTTCTTT. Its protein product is CASSLLDYTEAFF.

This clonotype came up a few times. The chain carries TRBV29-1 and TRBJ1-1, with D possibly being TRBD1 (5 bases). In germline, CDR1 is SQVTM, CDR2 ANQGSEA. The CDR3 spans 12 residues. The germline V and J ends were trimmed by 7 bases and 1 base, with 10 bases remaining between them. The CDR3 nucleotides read TGCAGCGGTTACGGGGGGAACACTGAAGCTTTCTTT. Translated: CSGYGGNTEAFF.

CDR3 region: CASRPAYGEKLFF. DNA of the CDR3: TGTGCCAGCAGACCCGCATATGGGGAAAAACTGTTTTTT. The chain links TRBV3-1 to TRBJ1-4; D remains ambiguous. Trimming removed 6 bases from V and 8 bases from J, with 13 bases in between. Germline CDR1 reads LGHDT; CDR2 reads YNNKEL (reference sequence). The CDR3 contains 13 residues.

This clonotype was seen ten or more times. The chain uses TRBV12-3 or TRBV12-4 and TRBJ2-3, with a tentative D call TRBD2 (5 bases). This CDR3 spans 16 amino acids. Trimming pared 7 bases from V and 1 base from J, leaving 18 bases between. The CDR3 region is CASTFRRTGRTDTQYF. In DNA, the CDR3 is TGTGCCAGCACCTTTCGCAGGACTGGACGCACAGATACGCAGTATTTT.

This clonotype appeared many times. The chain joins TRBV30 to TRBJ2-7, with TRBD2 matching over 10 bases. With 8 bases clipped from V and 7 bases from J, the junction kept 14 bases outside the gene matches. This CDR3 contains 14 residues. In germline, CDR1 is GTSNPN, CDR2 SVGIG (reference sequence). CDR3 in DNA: TGTGCCGCGACGGCGGGACTAGCGCCGCTGGAGCAGTACTTC. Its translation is CAATAGLAPLEQYF.

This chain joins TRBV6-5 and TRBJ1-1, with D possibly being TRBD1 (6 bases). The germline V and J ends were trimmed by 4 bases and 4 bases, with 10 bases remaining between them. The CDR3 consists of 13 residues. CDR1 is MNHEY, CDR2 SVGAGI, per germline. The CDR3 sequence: CASSWGGLTEAFF. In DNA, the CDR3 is TGTGCCAGCAGTTGGGGGGGCCTCACTGAAGCTTTCTTT.

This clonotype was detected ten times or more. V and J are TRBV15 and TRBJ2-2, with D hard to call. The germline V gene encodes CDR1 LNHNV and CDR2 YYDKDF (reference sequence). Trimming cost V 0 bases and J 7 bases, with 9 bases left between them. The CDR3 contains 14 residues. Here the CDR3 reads CATSRDEPGGELFF. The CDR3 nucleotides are TGTGCCACCAGCAGAGATGAGCCGGGCGGGGAGCTGTTTTTT.

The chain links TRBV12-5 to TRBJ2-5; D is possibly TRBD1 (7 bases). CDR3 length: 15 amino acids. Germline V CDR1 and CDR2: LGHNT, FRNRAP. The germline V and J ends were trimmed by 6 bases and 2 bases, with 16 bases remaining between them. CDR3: CASGQGTLAQETQYF. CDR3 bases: TGTGCTAGTGGACAGGGGACACTAGCACAAGAGACCCAGTACTTC.

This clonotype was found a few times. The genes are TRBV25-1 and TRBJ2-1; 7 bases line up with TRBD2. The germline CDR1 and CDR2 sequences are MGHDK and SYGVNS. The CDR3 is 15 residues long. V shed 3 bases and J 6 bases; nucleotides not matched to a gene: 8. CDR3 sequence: CASSDGGRRGNEQFF. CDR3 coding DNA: TGTGCCAGCAGTGACGGCGGGAGAAGAGGCAATGAGCAGTTCTTC.

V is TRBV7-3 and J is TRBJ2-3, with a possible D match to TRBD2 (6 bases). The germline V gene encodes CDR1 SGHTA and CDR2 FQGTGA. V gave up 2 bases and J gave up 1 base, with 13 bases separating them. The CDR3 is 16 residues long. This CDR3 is CASSLGDWWGTDTQYF. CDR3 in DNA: TGTGCCAGCAGCTTAGGGGACTGGTGGGGCACAGATACGCAGTATTTT.

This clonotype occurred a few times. As DNA, the CDR3 is TGTGCCACCCGACTAGGACTAGCGTGGAATGAGCAGTTCTTC. Translation gives CATRLGLAWNEQFF. This chain connects TRBV6-5 to TRBJ2-1, with 9 positions matching TRBD2. CDR1 MNHEY and CDR2 SVGAGI come from the germline V gene. V was pared by 10 bases and J by 7 bases, with 11 bases of the junction left unmatched. This CDR3 is 14 amino acids long.

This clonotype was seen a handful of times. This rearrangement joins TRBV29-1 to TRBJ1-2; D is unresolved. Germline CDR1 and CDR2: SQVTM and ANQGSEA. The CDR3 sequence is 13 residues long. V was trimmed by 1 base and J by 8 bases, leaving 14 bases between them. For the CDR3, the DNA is TGCAGCGTTGAAGGCCTGGCGGGGTTCGGCTACACCTTC. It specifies CSVEGLAGFGYTF.

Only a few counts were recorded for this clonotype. The CDR3 reads CASSLRGQGSGNTIYF. For the CDR3, the DNA is TGTGCCAGCAGCTTAAGGGGACAGGGATCTGGAAACACCATATATTTT. V is TRBV7-2 and J is TRBJ1-3, with TRBD1 matching 9 bases. V dropped 2 bases and J dropped 1; count of bases not matched to a gene: 3. This CDR3 spans 16 amino acids. Germline loops: CDR1 SGHTA, CDR2 FQGNSA.

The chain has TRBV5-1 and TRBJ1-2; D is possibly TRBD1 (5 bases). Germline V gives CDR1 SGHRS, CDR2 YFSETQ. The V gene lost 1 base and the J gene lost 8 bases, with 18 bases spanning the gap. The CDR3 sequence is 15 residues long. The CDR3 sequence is CASSLNQGFNTGYTF. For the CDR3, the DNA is TGCGCCAGCAGCTTGAATCAGGGCTTCAACACCGGCTACACCTTC.

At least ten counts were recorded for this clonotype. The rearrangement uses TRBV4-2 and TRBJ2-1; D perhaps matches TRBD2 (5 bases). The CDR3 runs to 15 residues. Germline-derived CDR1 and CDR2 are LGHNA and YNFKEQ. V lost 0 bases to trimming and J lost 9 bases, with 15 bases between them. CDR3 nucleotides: TGTGCCAGCAGCCAAGAGGGGTCGGGGTTCAGTGAGCAGTTCTTC. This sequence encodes CASSQEGSGFSEQFF.

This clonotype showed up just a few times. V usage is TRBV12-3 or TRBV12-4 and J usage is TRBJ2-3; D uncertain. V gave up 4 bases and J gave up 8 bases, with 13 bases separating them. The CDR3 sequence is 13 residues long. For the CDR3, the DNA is TGTGCCAGCAGTTCATCCACCCGTCGTACGCAGTATTTT. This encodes CASSSSTRRTQYF.

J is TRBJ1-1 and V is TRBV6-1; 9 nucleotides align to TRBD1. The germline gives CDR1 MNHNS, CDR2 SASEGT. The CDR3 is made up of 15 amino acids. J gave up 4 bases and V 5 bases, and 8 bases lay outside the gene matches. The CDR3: CASSLLTGGITEAFF. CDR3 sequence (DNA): TGTGCCAGCAGTTTGTTGACAGGGGGAATCACTGAAGCTTTCTTT.

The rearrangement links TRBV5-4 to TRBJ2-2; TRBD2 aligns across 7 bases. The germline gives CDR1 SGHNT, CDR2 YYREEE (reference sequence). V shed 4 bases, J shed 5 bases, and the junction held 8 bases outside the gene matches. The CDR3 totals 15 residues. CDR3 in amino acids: CASSPGGFRTGELFF. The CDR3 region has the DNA TGTGCCAGCAGCCCCGGGGGGTTTAGGACCGGGGAGCTGTTTTTT.

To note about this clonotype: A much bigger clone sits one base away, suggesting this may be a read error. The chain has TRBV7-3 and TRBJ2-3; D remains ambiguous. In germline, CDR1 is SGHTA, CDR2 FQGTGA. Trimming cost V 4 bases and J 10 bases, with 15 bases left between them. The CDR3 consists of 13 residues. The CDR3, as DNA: TGTGCCAGCAGCTCTCCCCCTACCTCGCCGCAGTATTTT. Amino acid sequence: CASSSPPTSPQYF.

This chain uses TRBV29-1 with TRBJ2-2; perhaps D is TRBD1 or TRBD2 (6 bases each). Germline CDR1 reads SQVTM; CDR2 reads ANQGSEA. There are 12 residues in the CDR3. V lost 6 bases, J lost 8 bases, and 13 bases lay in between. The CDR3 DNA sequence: TGCAGCGTGGAGGGACACCTAGGGGAGCTGTTTTTT. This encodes CSVEGHLGELFF.

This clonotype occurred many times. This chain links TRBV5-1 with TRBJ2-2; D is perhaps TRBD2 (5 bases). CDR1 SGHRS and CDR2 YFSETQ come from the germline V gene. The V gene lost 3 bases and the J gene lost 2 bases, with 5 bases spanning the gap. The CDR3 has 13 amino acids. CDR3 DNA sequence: TGCGCCAGCAGCTCGGGAAACACCGGGGAGCTGTTTTTT. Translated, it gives CASSSGNTGELFF.